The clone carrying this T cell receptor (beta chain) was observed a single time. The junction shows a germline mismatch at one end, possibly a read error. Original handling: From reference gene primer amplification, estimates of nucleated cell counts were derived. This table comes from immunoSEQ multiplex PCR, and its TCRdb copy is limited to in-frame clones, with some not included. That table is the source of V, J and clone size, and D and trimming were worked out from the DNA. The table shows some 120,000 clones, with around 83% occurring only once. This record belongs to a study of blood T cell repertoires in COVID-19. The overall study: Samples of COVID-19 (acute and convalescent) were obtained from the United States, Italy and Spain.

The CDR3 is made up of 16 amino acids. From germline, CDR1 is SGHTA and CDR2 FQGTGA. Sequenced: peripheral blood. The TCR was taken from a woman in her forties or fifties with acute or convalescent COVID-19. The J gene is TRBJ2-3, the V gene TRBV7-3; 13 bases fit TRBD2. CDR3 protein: CAGSLAGLAGPDTQYF. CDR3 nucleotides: TGTGCCGGCAGCTTAGCGGGACTAGCGGGGCCAGATACGCAGTATTTT.